Presented here are 5 T cell receptor beta chains from one specimen sequenced in a study of blood T cell repertoires in COVID-19. Generated by immunoSEQ multiplex PCR, the TCRdb table keeps only in-frame clones and is missing some. The profile shows roughly 340,000 clones, around 87% of them singletons. Sequencing was done on a sample of PBMCs or T cells enriched from blood (not recorded which). These receptors all come from a man younger than 35 who had recovered from COVID-19.

The J gene is TRBJ2-7, the V gene TRBV29-1; TRBD2 matches at 13 bases. V shed 7 bases and J 7 bases; nucleotides not matched to a gene: 4. Germline-derived CDR1 and CDR2 are SQVTM and ANQGSEA. The CDR3 consists of 12 residues. The CDR3 spells CSAGTSGNEQYF. CDR3 in DNA: TGCAGCGCCGGGACTAGCGGGAATGAGCAGTACTTC.

This chain links TRBV5-1 with TRBJ1-2; 10 positions match TRBD1. Per the germline V gene, CDR1 is SGHRS and CDR2 is YFSETQ. This CDR3 is 16 amino acids long. J was trimmed by 0 bases and V by 6 bases; bases with no gene match: 8. This chain's CDR3 is CASTPGQGVTNYGYTF. The CDR3 nucleotides read TGCGCCAGCACGCCCGGACAGGGGGTGACTAACTATGGCTACACCTTC.

This rearrangement joins TRBV27 to TRBJ1-2; D is unresolved. Germline V gene sequence: CDR1 MNHEY, CDR2 SMNVEV (reference sequence). The CDR3 sequence is 17 residues long. Between the trimmed V and J ends, which lost 0 bases and 0 bases, there was a span of 14 bases. CDR3 in DNA: TGTGCCAGCAGTTTATCAATGTTTACAGCAGCTAACTATGGCTACACCTTC. Protein sequence: CASSLSMFTAANYGYTF.

The chain joins TRBV9 to TRBJ1-5; D is possibly TRBD1 (6 bases). The CDR3 extends over 13 amino acids. The germline V and J ends were trimmed by 4 bases and 5 bases, with 10 bases remaining between them. Per germline, CDR1 SGDLS and CDR2 YYNGEE. CDR3 nucleotides: TGTGCCAGCAGCCGGGGGGCCGATCAGCCCCAGCATTTT. This gives the protein CASSRGADQPQHF.

The V call is TRBV19, the J call TRBJ1-1, with D hard to call. CDR1 is LNHDA, CDR2 SQIVND, per germline (reference sequence). The CDR3 consists of 12 residues. Trimming removed 4 bases at V and 7 bases at J, with 10 bases between. The CDR3 spells CASSTRLFEAFF. CDR3 bases: TGTGCCAGTAGTACCCGACTATTTGAAGCTTTCTTT. Drawing the rest from reference TRBV19 and TRBJ1-1, the complete variable domain is DGGITQSPKYLFRKEGQNVTLSCEQNLNHDAMYWYRQDPGQGLRLIYYSQIVNDFQKGDIAEGYSVSREKKESFPLTVTSAQKNPTAFYLCASSTRLFEAFFGQGTRLTVV.